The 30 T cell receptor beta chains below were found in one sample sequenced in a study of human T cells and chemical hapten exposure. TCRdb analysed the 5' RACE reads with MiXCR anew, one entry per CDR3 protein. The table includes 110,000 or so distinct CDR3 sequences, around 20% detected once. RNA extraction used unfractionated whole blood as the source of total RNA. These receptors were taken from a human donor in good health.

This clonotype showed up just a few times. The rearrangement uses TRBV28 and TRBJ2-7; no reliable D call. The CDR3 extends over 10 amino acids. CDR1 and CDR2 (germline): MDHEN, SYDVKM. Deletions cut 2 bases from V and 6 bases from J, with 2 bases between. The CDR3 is CASSLTEQYF. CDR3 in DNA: TGTGCCAGCAGTTTAACCGAGCAGTACTTC.

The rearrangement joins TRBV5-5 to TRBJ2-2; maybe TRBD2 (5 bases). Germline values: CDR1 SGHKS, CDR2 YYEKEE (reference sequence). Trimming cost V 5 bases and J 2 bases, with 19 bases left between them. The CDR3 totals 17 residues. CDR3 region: CASRPPSEDPNTGELFF. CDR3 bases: TGTGCCAGCAGGCCCCCCTCGGAGGACCCAAACACCGGGGAGCTGTTTTTT.

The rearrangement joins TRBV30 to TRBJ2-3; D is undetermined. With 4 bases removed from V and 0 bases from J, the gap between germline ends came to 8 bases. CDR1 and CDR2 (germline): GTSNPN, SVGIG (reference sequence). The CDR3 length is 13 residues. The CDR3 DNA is TGTGCCTGGACGGACGGGAGCACAGATACGCAGTATTTT. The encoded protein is CAWTDGSTDTQYF. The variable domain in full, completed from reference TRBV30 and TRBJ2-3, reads SQTIHQWPATLVQPVGSPLSLECTVEGTSNPNLYWYRQAAGRGLQLLFYSVGIGQISSEVPQNLSASRPQDRQFILSSKKLLLSDSGFYLCAWTDGSTDTQYFGPGTRLTVL.

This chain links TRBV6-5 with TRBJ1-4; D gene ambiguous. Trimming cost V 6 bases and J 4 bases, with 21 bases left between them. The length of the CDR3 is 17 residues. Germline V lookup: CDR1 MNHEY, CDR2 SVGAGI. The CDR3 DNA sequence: TGTGCCAGCAGGTTGGGTAGGGCCCGATCGAATAATGAAAAACTGTTTTTT. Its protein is CASRLGRARSNNEKLFF.

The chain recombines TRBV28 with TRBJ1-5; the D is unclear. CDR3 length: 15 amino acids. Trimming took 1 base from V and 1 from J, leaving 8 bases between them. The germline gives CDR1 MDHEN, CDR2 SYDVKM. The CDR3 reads CASSLFGESNQPQHF. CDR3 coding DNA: TGTGCCAGCAGTTTATTTGGGGAAAGCAATCAGCCCCAGCATTTT.

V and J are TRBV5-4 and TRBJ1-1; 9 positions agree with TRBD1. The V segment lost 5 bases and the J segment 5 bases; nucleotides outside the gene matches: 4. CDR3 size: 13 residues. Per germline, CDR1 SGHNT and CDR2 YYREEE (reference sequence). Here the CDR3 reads CASRTGGKTEAFF. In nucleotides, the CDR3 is TGTGCCAGCAGGACAGGGGGAAAGACTGAAGCTTTCTTT.

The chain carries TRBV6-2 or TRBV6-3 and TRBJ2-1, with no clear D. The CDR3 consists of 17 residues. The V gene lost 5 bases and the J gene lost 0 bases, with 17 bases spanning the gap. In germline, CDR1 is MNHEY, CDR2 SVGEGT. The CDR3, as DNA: TGTGCCAGCAGTCAGCTCCTTACGGTGAGCTCCTACAATGAGCAGTTCTTC. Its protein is CASSQLLTVSSYNEQFF.

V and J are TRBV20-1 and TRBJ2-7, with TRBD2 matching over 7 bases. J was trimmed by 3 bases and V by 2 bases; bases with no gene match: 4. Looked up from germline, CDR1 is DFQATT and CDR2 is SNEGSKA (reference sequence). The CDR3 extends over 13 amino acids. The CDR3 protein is CSARKREDYEQYF. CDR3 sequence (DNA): TGCAGTGCTAGAAAACGGGAGGACTACGAGCAGTACTTC.

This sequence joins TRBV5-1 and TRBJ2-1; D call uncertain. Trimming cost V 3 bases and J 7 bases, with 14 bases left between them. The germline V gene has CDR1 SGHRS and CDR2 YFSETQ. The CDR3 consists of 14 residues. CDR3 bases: TGCGCCAGCAGCTCTAGGACCAACAATAATGAGCAGTTCTTC. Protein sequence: CASSSRTNNNEQFF.

CDR3 residues: CASGPPGLAGEKLFF. Written as DNA, the CDR3 is TGTGCCAGCGGCCCACCGGGCCTGGCAGGGGAAAAACTGTTTTTT. The chain uses TRBV7-9 and TRBJ1-4, with D perhaps matching TRBD1 (5 bases). This CDR3 is 15 amino acids long. V was shortened by 8 bases and J by 8 bases, with 21 bases between the two germline ends. Germline CDR1 is SEHNR and CDR2 is FQNEAQ (reference sequence).

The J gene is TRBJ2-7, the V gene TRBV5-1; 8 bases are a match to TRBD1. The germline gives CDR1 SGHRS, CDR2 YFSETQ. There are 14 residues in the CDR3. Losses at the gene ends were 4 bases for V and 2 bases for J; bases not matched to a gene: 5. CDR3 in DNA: TGCGCCAGCAGCCCGTGGACAGGGACCTACGAGCAGTACTTC. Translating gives CASSPWTGTYEQYF.

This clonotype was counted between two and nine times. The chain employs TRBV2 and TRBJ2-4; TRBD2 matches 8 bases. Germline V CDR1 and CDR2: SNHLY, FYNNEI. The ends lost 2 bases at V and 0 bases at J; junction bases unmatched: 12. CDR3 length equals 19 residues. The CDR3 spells CASSERGLDQLLAKNIQYF. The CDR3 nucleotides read TGTGCCAGCAGTGAAAGGGGACTAGATCAACTCCTAGCCAAAAACATTCAGTACTTC.

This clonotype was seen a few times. CDR3 amino acids: CASSFGQGLVNTEAFF. The CDR3 nucleotides are TGTGCCAGCAGTTTTGGACAGGGCTTAGTGAACACTGAAGCTTTCTTT. This chain connects TRBV2 to TRBJ1-1; 8 nucleotides align to TRBD1. CDR1 and CDR2 (germline): SNHLY, FYNNEI. The trim removed 5 bases at V and 0 bases at J, leaving 8 bases unmatched. There are 16 residues in the CDR3.

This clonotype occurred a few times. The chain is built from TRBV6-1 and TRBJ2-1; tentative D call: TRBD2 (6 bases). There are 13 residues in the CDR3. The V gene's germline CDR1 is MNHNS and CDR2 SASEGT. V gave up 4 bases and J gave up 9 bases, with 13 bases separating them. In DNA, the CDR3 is TGTGCCAGCAGTGGCGAGGGGAGGTTTGAGCAGTTCTTC. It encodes CASSGEGRFEQFF.

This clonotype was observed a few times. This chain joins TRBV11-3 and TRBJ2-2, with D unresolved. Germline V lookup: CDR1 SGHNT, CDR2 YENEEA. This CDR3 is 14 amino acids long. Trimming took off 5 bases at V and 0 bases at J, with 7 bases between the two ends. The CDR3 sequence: CASSALANTGELFF. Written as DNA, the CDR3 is TGTGCCAGCAGCGCTCTAGCGAACACCGGGGAGCTGTTTTTT.

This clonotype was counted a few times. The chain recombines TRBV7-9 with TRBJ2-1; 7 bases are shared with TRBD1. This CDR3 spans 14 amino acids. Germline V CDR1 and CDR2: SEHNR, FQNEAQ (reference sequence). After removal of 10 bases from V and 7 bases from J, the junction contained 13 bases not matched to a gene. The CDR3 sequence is CATLPPTGKNEQFF. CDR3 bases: TGTGCCACCTTACCACCGACAGGGAAAAATGAGCAGTTCTTC.

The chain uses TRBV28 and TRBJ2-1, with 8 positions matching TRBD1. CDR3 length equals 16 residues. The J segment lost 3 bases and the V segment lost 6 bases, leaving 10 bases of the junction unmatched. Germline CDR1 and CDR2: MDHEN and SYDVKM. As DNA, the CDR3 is TGTGCCAGCAGCACGACCGGGACAGGATTCTACAATGAGCAGTTCTTC. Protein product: CASSTTGTGFYNEQFF. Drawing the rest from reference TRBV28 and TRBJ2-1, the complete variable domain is DVKVTQSSRYLVKRTGEKVFLECVQDMDHENMFWYRQDPGLGLRLIYFSYDVKMKEKGDIPEGYSVSREKKERFSLILESASTNQTSMYLCASSTTGTGFYNEQFFGPGTRLTVL.

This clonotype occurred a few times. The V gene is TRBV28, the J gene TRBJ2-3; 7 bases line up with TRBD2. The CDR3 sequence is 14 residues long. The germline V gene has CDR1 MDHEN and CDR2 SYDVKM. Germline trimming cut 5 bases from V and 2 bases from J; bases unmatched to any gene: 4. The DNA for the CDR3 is TGTGCCAGCAGTCCCGGGACTAACACAGATACGCAGTATTTT. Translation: CASSPGTNTDTQYF.

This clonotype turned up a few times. The CDR3 coding sequence is TGTGCCAGCCTGCCCGCGGGGGGGGAGCTGTTTTTT. Amino acid sequence: CASLPAGGELFF. The V call is TRBV28, the J call TRBJ2-2; D is possibly TRBD2 (6 bases). V was pared by 8 bases and J by 8 bases, with 12 bases between. The CDR3 loop spans 12 amino acids. Germline lookup yields CDR1 MDHEN and CDR2 SYDVKM. Filled out from reference TRBV28 and TRBJ2-2, the complete variable domain reads DVKVTQSSRYLVKRTGEKVFLECVQDMDHENMFWYRQDPGLGLRLIYFSYDVKMKEKGDIPEGYSVSREKKERFSLILESASTNQTSMYLCASLPAGGELFFGEGSRLTVL.

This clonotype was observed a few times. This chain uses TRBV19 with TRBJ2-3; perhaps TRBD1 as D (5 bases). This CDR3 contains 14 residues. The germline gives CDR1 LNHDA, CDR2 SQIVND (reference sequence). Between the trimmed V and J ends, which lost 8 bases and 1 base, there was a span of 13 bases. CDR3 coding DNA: TGTGCCAGTCATCAGGGTTACGGCACAGATACGCAGTATTTT. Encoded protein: CASHQGYGTDTQYF.

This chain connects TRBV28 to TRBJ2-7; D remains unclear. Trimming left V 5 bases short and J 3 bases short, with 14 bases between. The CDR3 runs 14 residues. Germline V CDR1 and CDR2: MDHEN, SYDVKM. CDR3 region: CASSSLEVFYEQYF. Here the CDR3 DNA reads TGTGCCAGCAGTAGCCTCGAGGTTTTCTACGAGCAGTACTTC.

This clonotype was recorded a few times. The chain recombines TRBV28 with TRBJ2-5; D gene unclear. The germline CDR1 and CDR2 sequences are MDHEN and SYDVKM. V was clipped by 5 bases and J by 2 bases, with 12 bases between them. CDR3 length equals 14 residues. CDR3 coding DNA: TGTGCCAGCAGTCTCACCGAACCTCAAGAGACCCAGTACTTC. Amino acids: CASSLTEPQETQYF.

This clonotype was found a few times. The CDR3 bases are TGTGCCAGCAGCATTCAACAAGTCCTGAACACTGAAGCTTTCTTT. It yields the protein CASSIQQVLNTEAFF. This chain joins TRBV11-2 and TRBJ1-1; D unresolved. With 5 bases removed from V and 0 bases from J, the gap between germline ends came to 13 bases. The CDR3 is made up of 15 amino acids. Germline V gene sequence: CDR1 SGHAT, CDR2 FQNNGV. Full variable domain (rest looked up from reference TRBV11-2 and TRBJ1-1): EAGVAQSPRYKIIEKRQSVAFWCNPISGHATLYWYQQILGQGPKLLIQFQNNGVVDDSQLPKDRFSAERLKGVDSTLKIQPAKLEDSAVYLCASSIQQVLNTEAFFGQGTRLTVV.

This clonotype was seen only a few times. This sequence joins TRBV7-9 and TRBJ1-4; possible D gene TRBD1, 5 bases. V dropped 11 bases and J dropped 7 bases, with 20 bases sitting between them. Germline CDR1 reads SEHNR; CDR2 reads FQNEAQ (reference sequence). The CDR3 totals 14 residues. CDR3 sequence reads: CASAIGGSSEKLFF. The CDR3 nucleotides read TGTGCCTCAGCCATCGGGGGAAGCAGTGAAAAACTGTTTTTT.

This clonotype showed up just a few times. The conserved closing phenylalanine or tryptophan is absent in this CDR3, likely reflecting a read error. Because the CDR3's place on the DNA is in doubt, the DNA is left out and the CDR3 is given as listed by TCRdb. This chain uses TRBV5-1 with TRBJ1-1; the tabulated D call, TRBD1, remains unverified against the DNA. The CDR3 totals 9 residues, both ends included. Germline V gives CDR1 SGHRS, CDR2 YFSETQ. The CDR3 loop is CASSKRQGL.

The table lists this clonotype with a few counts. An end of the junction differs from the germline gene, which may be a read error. This chain's CDR3 is CASSFPGGELFF. The CDR3 region has the DNA TGTGCTAGCAGCTTCCCAGGGGGGGAGCTGTTTTTT. The rearrangement uses TRBV7-7 and TRBJ2-2; perhaps TRBD1 as D (5 bases). The CDR3 spans 12 residues. CDR1 and CDR2 from the germline V gene are SSHAT and FNYEAQ (reference sequence).

The CDR3 bases are TGTGCCAGCAGCCCGGGACAGCAGTATTCATCCTACGAGCAGTACTTC. This sequence encodes CASSPGQQYSSYEQYF. This chain links TRBV7-9 with TRBJ2-7; 7 nucleotides agree with TRBD1. The germline V gene has CDR1 SEHNR and CDR2 FQNEAQ (reference sequence). After removal of 5 bases from V and 1 base from J, the junction contained 11 bases not matched to a gene. The CDR3 totals 16 residues.

CDR3 DNA: TGTGCCTGGAGAGCGGGGTTTCAAAATGAAAAACTGTTTTTT. This gives the protein CAWRAGFQNEKLFF. V gene TRBV30 combines with J gene TRBJ1-4; D is unclear. The CDR3 is 14 residues long. In germline, CDR1 is GTSNPN, CDR2 SVGIG (reference sequence). Trimming took 3 bases from V and 5 from J, leaving 13 bases between them.

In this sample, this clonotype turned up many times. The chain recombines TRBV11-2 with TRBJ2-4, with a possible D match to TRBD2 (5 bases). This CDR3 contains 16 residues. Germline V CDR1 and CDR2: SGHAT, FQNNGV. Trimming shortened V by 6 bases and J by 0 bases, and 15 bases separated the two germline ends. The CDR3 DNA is TGTGCCAGCAGGCGGGCCTTTTCCCTAGCCAAAAACATTCAGTACTTC. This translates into CASRRAFSLAKNIQYF.

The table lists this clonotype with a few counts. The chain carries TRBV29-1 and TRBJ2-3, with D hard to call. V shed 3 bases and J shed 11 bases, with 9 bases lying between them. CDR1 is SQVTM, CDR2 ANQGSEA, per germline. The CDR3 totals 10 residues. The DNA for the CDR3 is TGCAGCGTTGATCTAGGAAAGCAGTATTTT. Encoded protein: CSVDLGKQYF.